This TCR beta chain was found in a study of cytomegalovirus exposure and HLA in healthy donors. Whole-study results and caveats: TCR beta chains numbering roughly 150 were designated cytomegalovirus-associated. In vitro testing confirmed a few CMV-associated chains as specific for CMV antigens.

Data came from immunoSEQ multiplex PCR; TCRdb stores just in-frame clones and leaves some out. Here the sample spans 150,000 to 200,000 clones, approximately 87% being singletons. Per germline, CDR1 SQVTM and CDR2 ANQGSEA. V was trimmed by 1 base and J by 2 bases, leaving 16 bases between them. The CDR3 length is 16 residues. The donors belonged to the approximately 120-subject validation cohort, separate from the roughly 670-subject first cohort. About this clone itself: Its antigen remains unidentified.

Source material: PBMCs. The chain is built from TRBV29-1 and TRBJ2-3; possibly TRBD1 for D (6 bases). The receptor comes from a woman between 25 and 40 years old in good health and CMV-seronegative. The CDR3 DNA sequence: TGCAGCGTTGAAGTTCCCCCAGGGGCTCACACAGATACGCAGTATTTT. It specifies CSVEVPPGAHTDTQYF.